This is a list of T cell receptor beta chains from one sample in a study of human thymus T cells. Sequencing was performed with immunoSEQ multiplex PCR; in TCRdb, only in-frame clones are kept and a portion is missing. The sample contains 120,000 or so clones, about 95% of which appear only once. Specimen: thymus tissue. Source of these receptors: a boy in the first two years of life with a congenital heart defect but otherwise immunologically healthy. The CDR3 runs from the conserved cysteine through the conserved F or W. The D gene is left open where the match is weak. Only some rows state a clone size, as once, few, many or a class for expanded clones.

j_call clone_size d_call v_call cdr3_nt cdr3_aa
TRBJ2-1 NA TRBD2 TRBV30 TGTGCCTGGAGTGTAAAGGAACTAGCGGGGGTTGGCTGTCAGTTCTTC CAWSVKELAGVGCQFF
TRBJ1-2 NA TRBD1 TRBV4-2 TGTGCCAGCAGCCCTCAGGACAGGGATTACACCTTC CASSPQDRDYTF
TRBJ1-5 NA NA TRBV6-1 TGTGCCAGCAGTGAAGCGCGGCTCCCGCGGGATCAGCCCCAGCATTTT CASSEARLPRDQPQHF
TRBJ2-7 NA NA TRBV6-6 TGTGCCAGCAGTTACTCGCGTCCCCGCGGCTACGAGCAGTACTTC CASSYSRPRGYEQYF
TRBJ1-2 NA NA TRBV6-5 TGTGCCAGCAGTTACAGGCCAACTTATGGCTACACCTTC CASSYRPTYGYTF
TRBJ2-7 NA NA TRBV15 TGTGCCACGGGTCGTACAGAGGCCGAGCAGTACTTC CATGRTEAEQYF
TRBJ1-1 NA NA TRBV6-1 TGTGCCAGCACTATCTTACAGGGGAACACTGAAGCTTTCTTT CASTILQGNTEAFF
TRBJ2-3 NA TRBD2 TRBV4-1 TGCGCCAGCAGCCTCCGAGCGGGGGGAATCACAGATACGCAGTATTTT CASSLRAGGITDTQYF
TRBJ2-2 NA NA TRBV6-1 TGTGCCAGCAGTGGCAGGGGCCGGAGGGAGACCGGGGAGCTGTTTTTT CASSGRGRRETGELFF
TRBJ2-7 NA TRBD1 TRBV4-1 TGCGCCAGCAGCCGGGGGACAGGGGGCTTCGACGAGCAGTACTTC CASSRGTGGFDEQYF
TRBJ2-4 once NA TRBV4-3 TGCGCCAGCAGCCAAGATCTTTGGTCTCAGAGGGCCAAAAACATTCAGTACTTC CASSQDLWSQRAKNIQYF
TRBJ2-3 NA NA TRBV7-2 TGTGCCAGCAGCCTCGCTGGACCGAGGCCTGATGAATGGGCAGATACGCAGTATTTT CASSLAGPRPDEWADTQYF
TRBJ2-7 once NA TRBV9 TGTGCCAGCAGCGTAGAGGGGCGCCTTTCCTACGAGCAGTACTTC CASSVEGRLSYEQYF
TRBJ1-1 NA NA TRBV11-3 TGTGCCAGCAGCTTAGACGCAGGGCTGAACACTGAAGCTTTCTTT CASSLDAGLNTEAFF
TRBJ2-7 NA NA TRBV10-3 TGTGCCATCAGTGAAAAATCCTTGAACGAGCAGTACTTC CAISEKSLNEQYF
TRBJ1-4 NA TRBD1 TRBV11-3 TGTGCCAGCAGCCTCGGGACAGCTAATGAAAAACTGTTTTTT CASSLGTANEKLFF
TRBJ2-7 NA NA TRBV14 TGTGCCAGCAGCCAAGCATCCGCAACCTACGAGCAGTACTTC CASSQASATYEQYF
TRBJ1-2 NA NA TRBV7-9 TGTGCCAGCAGCCAAGGGACGGCCCTAGGGGTTTCGAACTATGGCTACACCTTC CASSQGTALGVSNYGYTF
TRBJ2-7 once NA TRBV5-4 TGTGCCAGCAGCCTGGCCTGGGCGTACGAGCAGTACTTC CASSLAWAYEQYF
TRBJ1-2 once NA TRBV6-6 TGTGCCAGCTACGAGTTCGGGTTACACTATGGCTACACCTTC CASYEFGLHYGYTF
TRBJ1-4 once NA TRBV11-2 TGTGCCAGCAGCTTAGATCGGCAGCCTCACCCAGAAAAACTGTTTTTT CASSLDRQPHPEKLFF
TRBJ2-7 NA TRBD2 TRBV19 TGTGCCAGTAGTATGCGGGGGGACGAGCAGTACTTC CASSMRGDEQYF
TRBJ1-6 NA NA TRBV2 TGTGCCAGCAGTACCGGGACACCAAATTCACCCCTCCACTTT CASSTGTPNSPLHF
TRBJ2-1 NA TRBD2 TRBV7-3 TGTGCCAGCAGCTTAACCCCCGGGGGAGGGGAGGGCAATGAGCAGTTCTTC CASSLTPGGGEGNEQFF
TRBJ1-2 NA NA TRBV9 TGTGCCAGCAGCGCCTGGGACATTTTAAATAATGGCTACACCTTC CASSAWDILNNGYTF
TRBJ1-2 NA TRBD1 TRBV7-2 TGTGCCAGCAGCGTCGGACAGGGCGTTGGTGGGAGCTACACCTTC CASSVGQGVGGSYTF
TRBJ2-1 NA NA TRBV7-9 TGTGCCAGCAGCTCCGCAATAGGACAGACCTACAATGAGCAGTTCTTC CASSSAIGQTYNEQFF
TRBJ1-1 NA NA TRBV28 TGTGCCAGCAGTCCCTATTGTCTGTGCTTAGAGCCTGAAGCTTTCTTT CASSPYCLCLEPEAFF
TRBJ2-1 NA NA TRBV28 TGTGCCAGCAGTTCCGGAATGCAGGGCGATGAGCAGTTCTTC CASSSGMQGDEQFF
TRBJ1-2 NA NA TRBV7-2 TGTGCCAGCATCCTCCCAGGAAATGGCTACACCTTC CASILPGNGYTF
TRBJ2-2 NA TRBD2 TRBV4-2 TGTGCCAGCAGCCAAGACCAGAGCGGGGGGACGAACACCGGGGAGCTGTTTTTT CASSQDQSGGTNTGELFF
TRBJ2-4 NA TRBD1 TRBV7-2 TGTGCCAGCAGCTTAGACGGACAGGGGCCGCGGGTTGCCAAAAACATTCAGTACTTC CASSLDGQGPRVAKNIQYF
TRBJ1-1 NA NA TRBV6-5 TGTGCCAGCAGTTACTTTTCTTACACTGAAGCTTTCTTT CASSYFSYTEAFF
TRBJ1-5 NA NA TRBV10-3 TGTGCCATCAGCAGGGCCCCCAATCAGCCCCAGCATTTT CAISRAPNQPQHF
TRBJ1-6 NA NA TRBV27 TGTGCCAGCAGCTTTTTTAGGGATCAAAGCTCCTATAATTCACCCCTCCACTTT CASSFFRDQSSYNSPLHF
TRBJ2-3 NA TRBD2 TRBV5-5 TGTGCCAGCAGCGCCCTGACTAGCGGGGGAAAAGATACGCAGTATTTT CASSALTSGGKDTQYF
TRBJ2-3 NA TRBD1 TRBV6-5 TGTGCCAGCAATCGGGACAGGGGACAGACAGATACGCAGTATTTT CASNRDRGQTDTQYF
TRBJ2-7 NA TRBD2 TRBV5-6 TGTGCCAGCAGCTTGGAAGGGACTAGCGGATACGAGCAGTACTTC CASSLEGTSGYEQYF
TRBJ1-2 NA NA TRBV15 TGTGCCACCAGCAGAGAGGCCATCAGCCTTAACTATGGCTACACCTTC CATSREAISLNYGYTF